The source of this T cell receptor (beta chain) is a study of T cell changes during pregnancy in multiple sclerosis. Trimming pared 4 bases from V and 4 bases from J, leaving 18 bases between. Germline-derived CDR1 and CDR2 are SGHNT and YYREEE (reference sequence). The CDR3 extends over 15 amino acids. Libraries were prepared by immunoSEQ multiplex PCR; TCRdb keeps only in-frame clonotypes and omits some of them. Among 55,000 to 75,000 clones listed, roughly nine tenths were seen once. The rearrangement uses TRBV5-4 and TRBJ2-7, with D perhaps matching TRBD1 (6 bases). Sequenced material: peripheral blood, taken in the third trimester of pregnancy. This TCR was sampled from a female donor in good health, enrolled as a control in a pregnancy study. CDR3 DNA: TGTGCCAGCAGCCGAGTTCCAGGGGTGGGTTACGAGCAGTACTTC. Protein product: CASSRVPGVGYEQYF.